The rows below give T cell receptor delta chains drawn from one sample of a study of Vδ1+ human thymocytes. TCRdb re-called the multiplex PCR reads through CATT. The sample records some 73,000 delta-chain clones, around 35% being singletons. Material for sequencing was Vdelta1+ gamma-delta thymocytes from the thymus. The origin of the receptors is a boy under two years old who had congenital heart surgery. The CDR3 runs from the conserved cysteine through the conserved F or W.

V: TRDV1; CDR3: CALGVLTRFPDHYWGIRGTDKLIF
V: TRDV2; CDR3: CACDTPSVVVSWDTRQMFF
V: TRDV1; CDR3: CALGASFWLIF
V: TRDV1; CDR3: CALGGGHRVGGSYTDKLIF
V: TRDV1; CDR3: CALGERLAHTDKLIF
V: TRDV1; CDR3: CALGELSFPLGETKLIF
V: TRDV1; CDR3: CALGGTYFSYVPGIRVHTDKLIF
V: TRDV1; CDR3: CALGELRIPKHWGIIPRELIF
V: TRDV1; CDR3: CALGENPGPFRPTKTVGDRRTDKLIF
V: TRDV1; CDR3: CALGELAVLGVAILDKLIF
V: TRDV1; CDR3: CALGDPISGYWGQDTFSDKLIF
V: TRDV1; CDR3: CALGESAALNAGDYTDKLIF
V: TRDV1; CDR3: CALGESSSPYSYEGWGHGCNGDKLIF
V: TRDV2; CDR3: CACDTLPGDDTDKLIF
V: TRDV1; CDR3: CALGELSIRLRTGGDRVDKLIF
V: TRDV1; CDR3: CALGELPRKGRGYTDKLIF
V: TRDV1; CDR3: CALGRGARGMNTDKLIF
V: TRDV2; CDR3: CASNRYTDKLIF
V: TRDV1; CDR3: CALGDQKRSSYNIPGGIRVSLVGDKLIF
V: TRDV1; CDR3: CALGGELPFPQKLIF
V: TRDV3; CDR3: CAFSSTLLGDTGSAQLFF
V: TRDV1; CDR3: CALGERSGGYPDTDKLIF
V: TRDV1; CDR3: CALGDLSWWLGSCHTDKLIF
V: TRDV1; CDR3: CALGELVLPIDKLIF
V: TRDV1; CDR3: CALGELWPSAADKLIF
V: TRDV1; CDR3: CALGEVGPYRPSWGTYTDKLIF
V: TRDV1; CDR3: CALGESTGGHKLIF
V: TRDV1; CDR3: CALGDPIPLLGDKYTDKLIF
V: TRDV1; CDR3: CALGEQKQIRPSPGSWGYTDKLIF
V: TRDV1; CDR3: CALGEHKGAGRTGGPGATDKLIF
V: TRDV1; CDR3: CALGELFVLPSPPQWGIHSDKLIF
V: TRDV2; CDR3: CACACDKLIF
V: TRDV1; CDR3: CALGEPSGRRGYPHTDKLIF
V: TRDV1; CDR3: CALGNLGDTWGWYTDKLIF
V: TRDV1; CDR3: CALGEGTDKVTDKLIF
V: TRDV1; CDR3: CALGGPWTGGTDKLIF
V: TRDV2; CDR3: CACGAFSDKLIF
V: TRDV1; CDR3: CALGELFLYGWGIRAKLIF
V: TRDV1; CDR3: CALGEFSLRRTGGYTDKLIF
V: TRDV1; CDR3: CALGDLPTRVGIYTDKLIF
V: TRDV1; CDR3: CALGELITFVGTPWGIPHTDKLIF
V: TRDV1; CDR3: CALGLRYWGIRTDKLIF
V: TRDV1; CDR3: CALGEGPSYMYTDKLIF
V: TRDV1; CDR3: CALGERFFRRGFLPVPGKLIF